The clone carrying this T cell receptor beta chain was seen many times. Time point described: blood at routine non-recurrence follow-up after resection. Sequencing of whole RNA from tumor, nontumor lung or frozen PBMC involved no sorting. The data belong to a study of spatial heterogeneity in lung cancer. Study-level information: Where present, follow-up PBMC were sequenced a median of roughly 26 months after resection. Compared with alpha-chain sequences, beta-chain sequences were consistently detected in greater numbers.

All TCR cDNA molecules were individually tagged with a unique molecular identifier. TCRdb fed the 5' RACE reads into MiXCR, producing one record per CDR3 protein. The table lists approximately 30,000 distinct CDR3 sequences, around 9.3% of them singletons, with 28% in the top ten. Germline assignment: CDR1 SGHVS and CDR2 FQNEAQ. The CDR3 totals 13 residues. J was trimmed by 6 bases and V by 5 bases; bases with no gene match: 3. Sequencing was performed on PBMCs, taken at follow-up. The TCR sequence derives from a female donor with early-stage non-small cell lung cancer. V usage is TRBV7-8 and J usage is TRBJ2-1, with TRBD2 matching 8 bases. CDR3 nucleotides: TGTGCCAGCAGCGACGGGACTAGCAATGAGCAGTTCTTC. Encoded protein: CASSDGTSNEQFF.